This T cell receptor beta chain was recovered during a study of T cells after posttransplantation cyclophosphamide. Clones were sequenced by immunoSEQ multiplex PCR, and TCRdb holds only the in-frame ones, with some missing. The sample contains tens of thousands of clones, 80% to 90% of which appear only once. Germline V gene data show CDR1 as LNHDA and CDR2 as SQIVND (reference sequence). Trimming pared 3 bases from V and 3 bases from J, leaving 17 bases between. The CDR3 length is 16 residues. A marrow graft followed busulfan-fludarabine conditioning, with cyclophosphamide on days +3 and +4. Study outcomes and limitations: Later blood repertoires were often dominated by clones from the donor CD8+ memory compartment.

In regard to this clone: Its antigen is unknown.

The specimen comprised PBMCs, sampled after allogeneic stem cell transplant with posttransplant cyclophosphamide. The chain joins TRBV19 to TRBJ1-2; possible D gene TRBD1, 6 bases. This clonotype was sampled from a female patient between 25 and 45 years old who received an allogeneic stem cell transplant from an unrelated donor, was CMV-positive, and had no GVHD. Some T cells here may be from the graft donor. The CDR3 reads CASSMAYSDSYYGYTF. In DNA, the CDR3 is TGTGCCAGTAGTATGGCTTACTCGGACAGCTACTATGGCTACACCTTC.